The source of this T cell receptor beta chain is a study of T cell changes during pregnancy in multiple sclerosis. The germline V gene has CDR1 MNHNS and CDR2 SASEGT. The trim removed 4 bases at V and 9 bases at J, leaving 4 bases unmatched. CDR3 size: 12 residues. The data were produced by immunoSEQ multiplex PCR, yet TCRdb's version contains in-frame clones alone and is incomplete. The data show some 97,000 clones, approximately 94% seen once. The clonotype originates from a female donor with multiple sclerosis, enrolled in a pregnancy study. The chain carries TRBV6-1 and TRBJ2-7; 9 positions match TRBD2. The sample in question was peripheral blood, obtained before pregnancy. The chain's CDR3 is CASSGAGGGQYF. CDR3 bases: TGTGCCAGCAGTGGCGCGGGAGGGGGGCAGTACTTC.